A single sample is the source of the 20 T cell receptor beta chains below, sequenced in a study of T cells after yellow fever vaccination. TCRdb re-called the 5' RACE reads with MiXCR, one entry per CDR3 protein. The profile covers roughly 62,000 distinct CDR3 sequences, with approximately 6.5% appearing a single time and 30% to 40% taken by the ten largest. The sequencing used CD8+ T cells sorted from PBMCs, collected on the day of the first yellow fever vaccination. These TCRs come from a young man who received the YFV17D yellow fever vaccine.

V is TRBV27 and J is TRBJ2-3; TRBD1 agrees at 10 bases. The V gene end was trimmed by 7 bases and the J gene end by 5 bases; junction bases not matched to a gene: 6. CDR3 size: 14 residues. Germline V lookup: CDR1 MNHEY, CDR2 SMNVEV (reference sequence). The CDR3 reads CASNDRGPGDTQYF. The CDR3 region has the DNA TGTGCCAGCAACGACAGGGGGCCGGGAGATACGCAGTATTTT.

This clonotype occurred many times. This chain links TRBV6-5 with TRBJ2-1; no definite D call. Germline V gene sequence: CDR1 MNHEY, CDR2 SVGAGI. The CDR3 is 18 amino acids. The ends were cut back, 2 bases at V and 4 bases at J, with 21 bases in the middle. The CDR3 region has the DNA TGTGCCAGCAGTTACCCGAATAGGGCAGGAAATAATTACAATGAGCAGTTCTTC. This encodes CASSYPNRAGNNYNEQFF.

Concerning this clonotype itself: Germline and junction disagree at one end, which may indicate a read error. The chain uses TRBV5-8 and TRBJ2-3; D gene uncertain. The CDR3 is made up of 14 amino acids. Germline CDR1 reads SGHTS; CDR2 reads YDEGEE. CDR3 sequence (DNA): TGTGCCATCAGCCCTGGGCCTAATGCGGATACGCAGTATTTT. Amino acid sequence: CAISPGPNADTQYF.

This clonotype has ten or more counts. The chain recombines TRBV29-1 with TRBJ1-3; D is uncertain. CDR1 is SQVTM, CDR2 ANQGSEA, per germline. CDR3 length: 14 residues. V lost 5 bases, J lost 4 bases, and 15 bases lay in between. DNA for the CDR3: TGCAGCGTTCAAAACCGGACGCCAGGAAACACCATATATTTT. Protein sequence: CSVQNRTPGNTIYF.

This clonotype occurred once. This chain links TRBV4-2 with TRBJ1-2; D not certain. The CDR3 runs to 15 residues. V was trimmed by 4 bases and J by 6 bases, leaving 18 bases between them. Per the germline V gene, CDR1 is LGHNA and CDR2 is YNFKEQ. The CDR3, as DNA: TGTGCCAGCAGCCCTTGGAACGCAGGAGGAAATGGCTACACCTTC. It translates to CASSPWNAGGNGYTF.

The chain has TRBV5-1 and TRBJ1-1, with a tentative D call TRBD1 (5 bases). V was pared by 0 bases and J by 4 bases, with 13 bases between. Germline-derived CDR1 and CDR2 are SGHRS and YFSETQ. The CDR3 spans 15 residues. The DNA of the CDR3 is TGCGCCAGCAGCTTGGAGGCAGGGCTGAGCACTGAAGCTTTCTTT. Protein product: CASSLEAGLSTEAFF. Full variable domain (rest looked up from reference TRBV5-1 and TRBJ1-1): KAGVTQTPRYLIKTRGQQVTLSCSPISGHRSVSWYQQTPGQGLQFLFEYFSETQRNKGNFPGRFSGRQFSNSRSEMNVSTLELGDSALYLCASSLEAGLSTEAFFGQGTRLTVV.

V gene TRBV19 combines with J gene TRBJ2-1; D is undetermined. This CDR3 region has 13 residues. Germline CDR1 is LNHDA and CDR2 is SQIVND (reference sequence). V lost 1 base to trimming and J lost 9 bases, with 10 bases between them. The CDR3 here is CASSIGVGVEQFF. The CDR3 nucleotides are TGTGCCAGTAGTATAGGAGTTGGGGTTGAGCAGTTCTTC.

This clonotype was seen ten or more times. This sequence joins TRBV5-5 and TRBJ2-1; no definite D call. The germline V and J ends were trimmed by 5 bases and 5 bases, with 8 bases remaining between them. Germline-derived CDR1 and CDR2 are SGHKS and YYEKEE (reference sequence). This CDR3 has 12 residues. The CDR3 spells CASSDQDNEQFF. The CDR3 bases are TGTGCCAGCAGTGACCAGGACAATGAGCAGTTCTTC. The full variable domain, its missing parts supplied by reference TRBV5-5 and TRBJ2-1, is DAGVTQSPTHLIKTRGQQVTLRCSPISGHKSVSWYQQVLGQGPQFIFQYYEKEERGRGNFPDRFSARQFPNYSSELNVNALLLGDSALYLCASSDQDNEQFFGPGTRLTVL.

This clonotype was counted between two and nine times. V and J are TRBV12-3 or TRBV12-4 and TRBJ2-2; D gene unclear. Trimming stripped 7 bases from V and 3 bases from J, with 9 bases between. The CDR3 loop spans 13 amino acids. CDR3 residues: CASTFSDTGELFF. DNA for the CDR3: TGTGCCAGCACTTTCTCTGACACCGGGGAGCTGTTTTTT.

The sample holds many counts of this clonotype. CDR3 amino acids: CASSSPGTQYF. The CDR3 region has the DNA TGTGCCAGCAGTTCCCCCGGGACACAGTACTTC. V and J are TRBV12-3 or TRBV12-4 and TRBJ2-5, with D possibly being TRBD1 (6 bases). V was shortened by 4 bases and J by 11 bases, with 11 bases between the two germline ends. CDR3 size: 11 residues.

This clonotype occurred many times. The chain recombines TRBV12-3 or TRBV12-4 with TRBJ2-2; no clear D gene. The CDR3 contains 13 residues. V was clipped by 3 bases and J by 6 bases, with 8 bases between them. CDR3 in DNA: TGTGCCAGCAGTTTCTCTGGGGCCGGGGAGCTGTTTTTT. Protein sequence: CASSFSGAGELFF.

This clonotype is termed large. V usage is TRBV7-9 and J usage is TRBJ2-7, with 7 bases aligning to TRBD1. Germline V CDR1 and CDR2: SEHNR, FQNEAQ (reference sequence). V gave up 5 bases and J gave up 2 bases; unmatched junction bases: 9. The CDR3 is made up of 15 amino acids. CDR3 in DNA: TGTGCCAGCAGCGCACTCGACAGGGACACCTACGAGCAGTACTTC. Residues: CASSALDRDTYEQYF.

This clonotype turned up a few times. This chain uses TRBV6-5 with TRBJ2-2; D gene uncertain. V was trimmed by 1 base and J by 6 bases, leaving 12 bases between them. CDR3 length: 15 amino acids. Germline V gives CDR1 MNHEY, CDR2 SVGAGI. This chain's CDR3 is CASSYWNHRSGELFF. Written as DNA, the CDR3 is TGTGCCAGCAGTTACTGGAACCATAGATCCGGGGAGCTGTTTTTT.

The rearrangement uses TRBV5-1 and TRBJ1-2; TRBD1 agrees at 7 bases. CDR1 and CDR2 from the germline V gene are SGHRS and YFSETQ. The CDR3 has 13 residues. V was pared by 4 bases and J by 7 bases, with 7 bases of the junction left unmatched. The CDR3 bases are TGCGCCAGCAGCGGGACAGAGTACCGTGGCTACACCTTC. Protein: CASSGTEYRGYTF.

The chain joins TRBV12-3 or TRBV12-4 to TRBJ2-3; the D gene is possibly TRBD1 (5 bases). The length of the CDR3 is 15 residues. Trimming cost V 3 bases and J 1 base, with 11 bases left between them. CDR3 sequence reads: CASSFKGVGTDTQYF. CDR3 nucleotides: TGTGCCAGCAGTTTTAAAGGGGTTGGCACAGATACGCAGTATTTT.

This clonotype was seen only a few times. This chain uses TRBV12-5 with TRBJ1-4; 11 positions agree with TRBD1. The CDR3 is 16 residues long. Germline V CDR1 and CDR2: LGHNT, FRNRAP. Losses at the gene ends were 4 bases for V and 8 bases for J; bases not matched to a gene: 9. In nucleotides, the CDR3 is TGTGCTAGTGGTTATGTCCCGGGACAGGGGGAAGAAAAACTGTTTTTT. It specifies CASGYVPGQGEEKLFF. The whole variable domain, remainder taken from reference TRBV12-5 and TRBJ1-4, is DARVTQTPRHKVTEMGQEVTMRCQPILGHNTVFWYRQTMMQGLELLAYFRNRAPLDDSGMPKDRFSAEMPDATLATLKIQPSEPRDSAVYFCASGYVPGQGEEKLFFGSGTQLSVL.

At least ten counts were recorded for this clonotype. The CDR3 DNA reads TGTGCCAGCAGAGAGGGGGGGAACAACCAGAACACCATATATTTT. Encoded protein: CASREGGNNQNTIYF. The chain carries TRBV12-3 or TRBV12-4 and TRBJ1-3, with D perhaps matching TRBD1 (6 bases). The length of the CDR3 is 15 residues. V lost 6 bases and J lost 7, with 19 bases in between.

This clonotype was seen repeatedly, ten times or more. The chain joins TRBV6-5 to TRBJ1-1, with 8 bases matching TRBD1. Germline loops: CDR1 MNHEY, CDR2 SVGAGI. J gave up 10 bases and V 6 bases, and 13 bases lay outside the gene matches. The CDR3 runs 14 residues. The CDR3 DNA is TGTGCCAGCAGCCATGACCTCAGGGGGCGCGGAGCTTTCTTT. As protein: CASSHDLRGRGAFF.

This clonotype was observed many times. This rearrangement joins TRBV11-1 to TRBJ1-1; 9 nucleotides align to TRBD1. Unmatched junction bases numbered 4, after V lost 5 bases and J lost 6 bases. The CDR3 has 13 amino acids. Germline CDR1 reads SGHAT; CDR2 reads FQDESV (reference sequence). CDR3 sequence: CASSRQGGAEAFF. The CDR3 DNA sequence: TGTGCCAGCAGCCGACAGGGGGGCGCTGAAGCTTTCTTT.

This clonotype was observed at least ten times. V usage is TRBV9 and J usage is TRBJ2-5; D not resolved. Trimming left V 0 bases short and J 5 bases short, with 11 bases between. Germline V lookup: CDR1 SGDLS, CDR2 YYNGEE. The CDR3 has 14 amino acids. The CDR3, as DNA: TGTGCCAGCAGCGTAGAGGGTAGCTGGGAGACCCAGTACTTC. Translated: CASSVEGSWETQYF.